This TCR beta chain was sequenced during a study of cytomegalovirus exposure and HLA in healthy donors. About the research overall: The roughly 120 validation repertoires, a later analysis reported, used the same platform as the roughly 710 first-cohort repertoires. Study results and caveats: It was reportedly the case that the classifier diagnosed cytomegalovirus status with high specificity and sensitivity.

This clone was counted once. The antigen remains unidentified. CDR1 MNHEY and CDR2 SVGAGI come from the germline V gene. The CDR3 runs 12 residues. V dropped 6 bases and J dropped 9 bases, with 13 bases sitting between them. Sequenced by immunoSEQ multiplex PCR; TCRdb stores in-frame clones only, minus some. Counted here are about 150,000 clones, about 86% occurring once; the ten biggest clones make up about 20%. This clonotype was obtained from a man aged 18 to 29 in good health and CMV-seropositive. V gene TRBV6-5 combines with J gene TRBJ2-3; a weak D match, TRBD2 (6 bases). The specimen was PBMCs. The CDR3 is CASSRDRGTQYF. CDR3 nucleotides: TGTGCCAGCAGCCGAGACCGGGGGACGCAGTATTTT.